The 19 T cell receptor beta chains below come from one sample, sequenced in a study of shared clonotypes between healthy human individuals. Sequenced by immunoSEQ multiplex PCR; TCRdb stores in-frame clones only, minus some. The data contain roughly 2 million clones, 90% to 97% of them singletons. Sequences were obtained from naive CD4+ T cells sorted from blood. Subset here: CD45RA+ positively selected. The receptors were gathered from a young man in good health.

The chain couples TRBV5-1 to TRBJ1-5, with D hard to call. In germline, CDR1 is SGHRS, CDR2 YFSETQ. This CDR3 is 14 amino acids long. With 0 bases removed from V and 6 bases from J, the gap between germline ends came to 10 bases. CDR3: CASSLGELGQPQHF. CDR3 DNA: TGCGCCAGCAGCTTGGGAGAACTTGGTCAGCCCCAGCATTTT.

The chain uses TRBV19 and TRBJ1-5; D ambiguous. Germline V CDR1 and CDR2: LNHDA, SQIVND (reference sequence). Trimming took 7 bases from V and 9 from J, leaving 13 bases between them. This CDR3 spans 12 amino acids. CDR3 coding DNA: TGTGCCAGTACCATCCCTCCGACGCCCCAGCATTTT. Protein: CASTIPPTPQHF.

As regards this clone: This specimen includes other DNA sequences encoding the same CDR3. The chain couples TRBV7-9 to TRBJ2-3; 10 bases are a match to TRBD2. Germline V CDR1 and CDR2: SEHNR, FQNEAQ (reference sequence). The CDR3 spans 16 residues. V lost 0 bases, J lost 6 bases, and 6 bases stayed unmatched. The chain's CDR3 is CASSLALAGGSDTQYF. CDR3 sequence (DNA): TGTGCCAGCAGCTTAGCGTTAGCGGGGGGATCGGATACGCAGTATTTT.

The J gene is TRBJ2-1, the V gene TRBV28, with 9 bases identical to TRBD2. There are 14 residues in the CDR3. Germline CDR1 reads MDHEN; CDR2 reads SYDVKM. The junction had 5 bases not matched to a gene; V was cut back by 8 bases and J by 3 bases. CDR3 in amino acids: CASESSGVYNEQFF. For the CDR3, the DNA is TGTGCCAGCGAATCTAGCGGGGTCTACAATGAGCAGTTCTTC.

The chain combines TRBV7-6 with TRBJ2-1; TRBD2 matches at 8 bases. Germline trimming cut 5 bases from V and 7 bases from J; bases unmatched to any gene: 16. CDR1 and CDR2 from the germline V gene are SGHVS and FNYEAQ. The CDR3 consists of 17 residues. Written as DNA, the CDR3 is TGTGCCAGCAGCCCTAGACCTGCGGGACTAGGTCGGAATGAGCAGTTCTTC. Amino acids: CASSPRPAGLGRNEQFF.

This chain connects TRBV13 to TRBJ2-7; D is perhaps TRBD1 (7 bases). The CDR3 totals 16 residues. Trimming shortened V by 3 bases and J by 4 bases, and 19 bases separated the two germline ends. The V gene's germline CDR1 is PRHDT and CDR2 FYEKMQ (reference sequence). The CDR3 coding sequence is TGTGCCAGCAGCTTGATATCGGCAGGGGGGAATTACGAGCAGTACTTC. It translates to CASSLISAGGNYEQYF.

The chain employs TRBV5-6 and TRBJ1-5; TRBD1 agrees at 9 bases. V gave up 4 bases and J gave up 10 bases; unmatched junction bases: 9. The CDR3 contains 14 residues. Germline CDR1 SGHDT, CDR2 YYEEEE. CDR3 bases: TGTGCCAGCAGCGTGGGACAGGGCGACCTTCCCCAGCATTTT. It codes for CASSVGQGDLPQHF.

The rearrangement links TRBV10-3 to TRBJ1-6, with D possibly matching TRBD1 (5 bases). The germline CDR1 and CDR2 sequences are ENHRY and SYGVKD. The V gene lost 4 bases and the J gene lost 10 bases, with 17 bases spanning the gap. The CDR3 totals 15 residues. CDR3 sequence (DNA): TGTGCCATCAGTGGCCTGGGGGGGGTTGAGTCACCCCTCCACTTT. Residues: CAISGLGGVESPLHF.

The chain links TRBV4-1 to TRBJ1-1; possibly TRBD1 for D (5 bases). This CDR3 has 14 residues. Germline V gene data show CDR1 as MGHRA and CDR2 as YSYEKL. V was pared by 4 bases and J by 1 base, with 10 bases between. The CDR3 nucleotides are TGCGCCAGCAGCCCAGGGTTGAGGAACACTGAAGCTTTCTTT. It codes for CASSPGLRNTEAFF.

V is TRBV18 and J is TRBJ2-5, with 14 bases that match TRBD2. The V gene's germline CDR1 is KGHSH and CDR2 LQKENI. Trimming removed 1 base from V and 5 bases from J; junction bases left unmatched: 9. CDR3 length equals 18 residues. CDR3 region: CASSPRRKTSGGVETQYF. The CDR3 region has the DNA TGTGCCAGCTCACCACGGAGGAAGACTAGCGGGGGGGTGGAGACCCAGTACTTC. Filled out from reference TRBV18 and TRBJ2-5, the complete variable domain reads NAGVMQNPRHLVRRRGQEARLRCSPMKGHSHVYWYRQLPEEGLKFMVYLQKENIIDESGMPKERFSAEFPKEGPSILRIQQVVRGDSAAYFCASSPRRKTSGGVETQYFGPGTRLLVL.

V is TRBV6-5 and J is TRBJ1-2; 9 positions agree with TRBD1. Trimming took 2 bases from V and 5 from J; bases not matched to a gene: 3. The CDR3 sequence is 14 residues long. CDR1 MNHEY and CDR2 SVGAGI come from the germline V gene. The CDR3 reads CASSYEQGAYGYTF. DNA of the CDR3: TGTGCCAGCAGTTACGAACAGGGGGCGTATGGCTACACCTTC.

V is TRBV29-1 and J is TRBJ2-3, with 7 bases that match TRBD2. This CDR3 contains 15 residues. Germline-derived CDR1 and CDR2 are SQVTM and ANQGSEA. After removal of 6 bases from V and 0 bases from J, the junction contained 9 bases not matched to a gene. The CDR3 DNA is TGCAGCGTCGGACGTCTGCGGGAGAGCACAGATACGCAGTATTTT. Translating it yields CSVGRLRESTDTQYF.

Note on this clone: This specimen includes other DNA sequences encoding the same CDR3. This chain links TRBV11-2 with TRBJ2-3; no reliable D call. V gave up 5 bases and J gave up 4 bases, with 4 bases separating them. From germline, CDR1 is SGHAT and CDR2 FQNNGV. The CDR3 contains 11 residues. The CDR3 spells CASSPSDTQYF. The CDR3 DNA follows: TGTGCCAGCAGCCCCTCAGATACGCAGTATTTT.

The chain has TRBV2 and TRBJ1-6; the D is unclear. Germline CDR1 is SNHLY and CDR2 is FYNNEI. This CDR3 spans 13 amino acids. The V end lost 6 bases, the J end lost 13 bases, and 16 bases lay between the germline ends. The CDR3 protein is CASRDSMVSPLHF. As DNA, the CDR3 is TGTGCCAGCAGGGACTCCATGGTTTCGCCCCTCCACTTT.

This rearrangement joins TRBV28 to TRBJ1-2; tentatively, D is TRBD1 (5 bases). This CDR3 is built from 16 residues. Per germline, CDR1 MDHEN and CDR2 SYDVKM. The ends were cut back, 8 bases at V and 3 bases at J, with 22 bases in the middle. CDR3 coding DNA: TGTGCCAGCCGCACTACCACGACAGCAGTATACTATGGCTACACCTTC. Its protein product is CASRTTTTAVYYGYTF.

This sequence joins TRBV19 and TRBJ2-2; 8 bases map to TRBD1. The CDR3 runs 13 residues. Per germline, CDR1 LNHDA and CDR2 SQIVND (reference sequence). The V gene end was trimmed by 6 bases and the J gene end by 5 bases; junction bases not matched to a gene: 2. CDR3 in DNA: TGTGCCAGTAGGAGGACAGGGACCGGGGAGCTGTTTTTT. Encoded protein: CASRRTGTGELFF.

This CDR3 is CASSVGPAGDTLGVYEQYF. CDR3 sequence (DNA): TGTGCCAGCAGCGTAGGCCCTGCTGGGGACACTCTAGGAGTCTACGAGCAGTACTTC. V is TRBV9 and J is TRBJ2-7; D is possibly TRBD1 (6 bases). This CDR3 region has 19 residues. CDR1 and CDR2 from the germline V gene are SGDLS and YYNGEE. V was trimmed by 0 bases and J by 3 bases, leaving 25 bases between them.

The chain employs TRBV28 and TRBJ1-2; perhaps TRBD1 as D (6 bases). The germline V gene encodes CDR1 MDHEN and CDR2 SYDVKM. The CDR3 loop spans 12 amino acids. The V gene lost 10 bases and the J gene lost 2 bases, with 11 bases spanning the gap. The CDR3 is CATRDTNYGYTF. The CDR3 DNA sequence: TGTGCCACAAGGGACACGAACTATGGCTACACCTTC.

This rearrangement joins TRBV6-1 to TRBJ1-3; TRBD1 might be the D (6 bases). V was trimmed by 5 bases and J by 0 bases, leaving 11 bases between them. Germline loops: CDR1 MNHNS, CDR2 SASEGT. CDR3 length: 15 amino acids. The CDR3 reads CASSRQDLSGNTIYF. In nucleotides, the CDR3 is TGTGCCAGCAGTAGACAGGACCTCTCTGGAAACACCATATATTTT.